Shown below are 3 T cell receptor beta chains from a single sample sequenced in a study of pediatric ulcerative colitis. Here immunoSEQ multiplex PCR was the method, and the copy in TCRdb shows in-frame clones only, minus some. The sample consists of 55,000 to 75,000 clones, about nine tenths of them appearing once. The sample was blood. The receptors stem from a boy between 10 and 17 years old with severe ulcerative colitis.

The CDR3 region has the DNA TGTGCCAGCAGCTTATGGGCGGGGCGGGAGGCAGATACGCAGTATTTT. Translation gives CASSLWAGREADTQYF. The gene calls are TRBV7-8 and TRBJ2-3; 8 bases are shared with TRBD2. CDR1 SGHVS and CDR2 FQNEAQ come from the germline V gene. The CDR3 spans 16 residues. Trimming at V came to 2 bases and at J to 4 bases, leaving 8 bases not matched to a gene.

This sequence joins TRBV12-1 and TRBJ2-5; the listed D gene, TRBD2, was not tested against the DNA. TRBV12-1 is marked as a pseudogene. The CDR3 length is 13 residues. Here the CDR3 reads CASSFGGEETQYF. The DNA of the CDR3 is TGTGCCAGCAGCTTTGGGGGAGAAGAGACCCAGTACTTC.

The rearrangement uses TRBV5-1 and TRBJ1-1; no reliable D call. There are 12 residues in the CDR3. The V gene lost 0 bases and the J gene lost 11 bases, with 11 bases spanning the gap. Germline-derived CDR1 and CDR2 are SGHRS and YFSETQ. The CDR3 nucleotides are TGCGCCAGCAGCTTGGTGGGCGGGTCGGCTTTCTTT. This sequence encodes CASSLVGGSAFF.